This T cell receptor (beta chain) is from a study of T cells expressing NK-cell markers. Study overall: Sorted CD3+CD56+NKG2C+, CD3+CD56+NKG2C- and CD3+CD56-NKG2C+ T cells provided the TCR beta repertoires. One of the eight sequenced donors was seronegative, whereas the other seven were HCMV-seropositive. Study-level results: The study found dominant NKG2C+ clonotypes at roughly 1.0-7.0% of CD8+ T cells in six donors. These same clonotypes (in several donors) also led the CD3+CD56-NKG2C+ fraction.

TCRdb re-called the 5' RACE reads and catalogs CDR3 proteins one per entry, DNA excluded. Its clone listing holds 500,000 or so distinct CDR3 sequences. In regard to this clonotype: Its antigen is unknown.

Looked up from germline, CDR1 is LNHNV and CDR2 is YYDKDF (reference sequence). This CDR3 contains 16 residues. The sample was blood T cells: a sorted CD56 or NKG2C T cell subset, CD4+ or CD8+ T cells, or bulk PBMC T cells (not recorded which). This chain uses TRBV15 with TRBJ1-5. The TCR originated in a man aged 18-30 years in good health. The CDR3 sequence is CATSRSTLNSNQPQHF.